This T cell receptor (beta chain) comes out of a study of T cell responses to AZD1222 COVID-19 vaccine. CDR3 length: 15 residues. The V and J ends lost 5 bases and 9 bases, in that order; junction bases with no gene match: 10. The germline CDR1 and CDR2 sequences are SEHNR and FQNEAQ (reference sequence). Study results and caveats: Most donors were white British, females outnumbered males, and clonal diversity was possibly underestimated.

Produced via immunoSEQ multiplex PCR; TCRdb's table is partial and in-frame only. The sample shows about 130,000 clones, approximately 90% of them seen only once. For this clone: The antigen remains unidentified.

The TCR originated in an adult in good health. Sequenced here: peripheral blood, sampled on day 0 of AZD1222 vaccination. This chain joins TRBV7-9 and TRBJ2-4, with 10 bases that match TRBD2. The CDR3 nucleotides are TGTGCCAGCAGCCCCCCCGGAGCGGGGGGGCGCATTCAGTACTTC. It is translated as CASSPPGAGGRIQYF.